One and the same sample provided the 21 T cell receptor beta chains below, sequenced in a study of T cells in Graves' hyperthyroidism and ophthalmopathy. RNA transcripts yielded amplified TCR beta CDR3 regions. The study used the HTBI primer set for a first-round RT-PCR of the TCR CDR3. TCRdb reprocessed the multiplex PCR reads via MiXCR and lists one record per CDR3 protein. The sample consists of about 410,000 distinct CDR3 sequences, roughly 15% of them appearing once. Sequenced material: blood. The receptors derive from a woman between 25 and 40 years old with Graves' ophthalmopathy.

This clonotype showed up many times. The genes are TRBV27 and TRBJ1-1, with D possibly being TRBD1 (5 bases). CDR3 size: 16 residues. V shed 3 bases and J shed 2 bases, with 16 bases lying between them. CDR1 MNHEY and CDR2 SMNVEV come from the germline V gene (reference sequence). The CDR3 region is CASSFSPSRVNTEAFF. For the CDR3, the DNA is TGTGCCAGCAGTTTTTCCCCATCCAGGGTTAACACTGAAGCTTTCTTT.

This clonotype has ten or more counts. V and J are TRBV19 and TRBJ2-2; 11 bases line up with TRBD2. Germline values: CDR1 LNHDA, CDR2 SQIVND (reference sequence). The V gene end was trimmed by 4 bases and the J gene end by 0 bases; junction bases not matched to a gene: 7. The CDR3 extends over 18 amino acids. DNA of the CDR3: TGTGCCAGTAGTACCTCGACTAGCGGGGATGCGAACACCGGGGAGCTGTTTTTT. Protein sequence: CASSTSTSGDANTGELFF.

This clonotype was observed many times. This chain links TRBV6-5 with TRBJ1-3; the D is unclear. CDR1 is MNHEY and CDR2 is SVGAGI in the germline V gene. The CDR3 is made up of 15 amino acids. The ends were cut back, 0 bases at V and 0 bases at J, with 6 bases in the middle. CDR3 sequence reads: CASSYSGSSGNTIYF. The CDR3 DNA reads as TGTGCCAGCAGTTACTCCGGAAGCTCTGGAAACACCATATATTTT.

This clonotype came up many times. The chain carries TRBV6-1 and TRBJ1-5; TRBD1 matches 8 bases. The germline CDR1 and CDR2 sequences are MNHNS and SASEGT. This CDR3 is built from 15 residues. Germline trimming cut 5 bases from V and 3 bases from J; bases unmatched to any gene: 6. CDR3 sequence: CASSRGQGLNQPQHF. DNA of the CDR3: TGTGCCAGCAGTCGCGGACAGGGCCTCAATCAGCCCCAGCATTTT.

This clonotype was counted ten times or more. The chain links TRBV11-2 to TRBJ2-5; D is undetermined. CDR3 size: 13 residues. CDR1 and CDR2 from the germline V gene are SGHAT and FQNNGV. V was cut by 1 base and J by 4 bases, with 7 bases left in between. The CDR3 DNA sequence: TGTGCCAGCAGCTTAGGGGGTCCAGAGACCCAGTACTTC. It translates to CASSLGGPETQYF. Filled out from reference TRBV11-2 and TRBJ2-5, the complete variable domain reads EAGVAQSPRYKIIEKRQSVAFWCNPISGHATLYWYQQILGQGPKLLIQFQNNGVVDDSQLPKDRFSAERLKGVDSTLKIQPAKLEDSAVYLCASSLGGPETQYFGPGTRLLVL.

This clonotype showed up many times. CDR3 in amino acids: CASSEAPPRRGPETQYF. The DNA for the CDR3 is TGTGCCAGCAGTGAAGCCCCACCCCGTAGGGGGCCAGAGACCCAGTACTTC. The chain links TRBV2 to TRBJ2-5; 7 positions agree with TRBD1. This CDR3 has 17 amino acids. The V and J ends lost 0 bases and 4 bases, in that order; junction bases with no gene match: 11. CDR1 and CDR2 from the germline V gene are SNHLY and FYNNEI.

This clonotype was seen ten or more times. The genes are TRBV13 and TRBJ2-4; no reliable D call. The CDR3 consists of 14 residues. Per the germline V gene, CDR1 is PRHDT and CDR2 is FYEKMQ (reference sequence). V lost 0 bases and J 8 bases, leaving 11 bases between the germline ends. This chain's CDR3 is CASSLGIGLDIQYF. The CDR3 DNA reads as TGTGCCAGCAGCTTAGGAATAGGGTTGGACATTCAGTACTTC.

This clonotype was detected a few times. The V and J genes are TRBV20-1 and TRBJ1-1; 12 bases map to TRBD1. The CDR3 runs to 17 residues. Per germline, CDR1 DFQATT and CDR2 SNEGSKA (reference sequence). V dropped 0 bases and J dropped 4; count of bases not matched to a gene: 9. CDR3 amino acids: CSARDSGTGGMSTEAFF. CDR3 in DNA: TGCAGTGCTAGAGATTCCGGGACAGGGGGCATGTCCACTGAAGCTTTCTTT.

Many counts were recorded for this clonotype. V usage is TRBV7-8 and J usage is TRBJ2-3, with 11 bases fitting TRBD2. After removal of 5 bases from V and 5 bases from J, the junction contained 9 bases not matched to a gene. Germline loops: CDR1 SGHVS, CDR2 FQNEAQ. This CDR3 region has 16 residues. The CDR3, as DNA: TGTGCCAGCAGCCAACTAGCGGGGGAGGGAGGAGATACGCAGTATTTT. This gives the protein CASSQLAGEGGDTQYF.

This clonotype was counted many times. The gene calls are TRBV11-1 and TRBJ2-1, with unresolved D. The CDR3 is made up of 17 amino acids. V shed 0 bases and J shed 6 bases, with 18 bases lying between them. Germline values: CDR1 SGHAT, CDR2 FQDESV (reference sequence). The chain's CDR3 is CASSLASRILNTNEQFF. The CDR3 nucleotides are TGTGCCAGCAGCTTAGCGTCCCGGATTCTTAATACCAATGAGCAGTTCTTC.

V usage is TRBV19 and J usage is TRBJ1-5, with TRBD1 matching 9 bases. In germline, CDR1 is LNHDA, CDR2 SQIVND (reference sequence). The length of the CDR3 is 15 residues. With V trimmed by 5 bases and J by 4 bases, 6 bases remained unmatched. The CDR3: CASSPIDRGNQPQHF. The CDR3 nucleotides read TGTGCCAGTAGTCCGATTGACAGGGGGAATCAGCCCCAGCATTTT.

This clonotype was found many times. The rearrangement joins TRBV10-3 to TRBJ2-5; D possibly uses TRBD1 or TRBD2 (5 bases each). In germline, CDR1 is ENHRY, CDR2 SYGVKD. This CDR3 comprises 14 residues. V was shortened by 7 bases and J by 5 bases, with 17 bases between the two germline ends. CDR3 sequence: CAIKEGPAGETQYF. CDR3 nucleotide sequence: TGTGCCATCAAAGAGGGTCCAGCAGGGGAGACCCAGTACTTC.

In its sample, this clonotype was seen many times. This chain uses TRBV20-1 with TRBJ2-7; perhaps D is TRBD1 or TRBD2 (5 bases each). Germline loops: CDR1 DFQATT, CDR2 SNEGSKA (reference sequence). V was pared by 6 bases and J by 0 bases, with 24 bases between. The CDR3 is 17 amino acids. The CDR3 sequence: CSAKEVWGLAGSYEQYF. CDR3 DNA sequence: TGCAGTGCCAAAGAAGTTTGGGGCCTAGCCGGCTCCTACGAGCAGTACTTC.

This clonotype was observed a few times. The chain uses TRBV20-1 and TRBJ1-6; D is perhaps TRBD1 (5 bases). Per the germline V gene, CDR1 is DFQATT and CDR2 is SNEGSKA (reference sequence). The CDR3 is 13 residues long. CDR3 amino acids: CAGGGSYNSPLHF. As DNA, the CDR3 is TGCGCCGGGGGGGGCTCCTATAATTCACCCCTCCACTTT.

This clonotype was recorded at least ten times. The chain employs TRBV7-9 and TRBJ2-1; either TRBD1 or TRBD2 may fit D (5 bases each). The CDR3 is 14 residues long. Germline CDR1 is SEHNR and CDR2 is FQNEAQ (reference sequence). Trimming shortened V by 5 bases and J by 5 bases, and 13 bases separated the two germline ends. The CDR3: CASSAGAYNNEQFF. The CDR3 nucleotides read TGTGCCAGCAGCGCCGGGGCTTATAACAATGAGCAGTTCTTC.

This clonotype occurred many times. This chain connects TRBV10-1 to TRBJ2-7; D ambiguous. Trimming cost V 3 bases and J 2 bases, with 8 bases left between them. CDR1 WNHNN and CDR2 SYGVQD come from the germline V gene (reference sequence). The CDR3 sequence is 13 residues long. The chain's CDR3 is CASSDRNTYEQYF. The CDR3 DNA reads as TGCGCCAGCAGTGACCGTAACACCTACGAGCAGTACTTC.

This clonotype has a handful of counts. J is TRBJ2-7 and V is TRBV6-1; weak D call: TRBD1 (6 bases). The V gene's germline CDR1 is MNHNS and CDR2 SASEGT. Between the trimmed V and J ends, which lost 5 bases and 3 bases, there was a span of 17 bases. The CDR3 is 15 residues long. CDR3 nucleotide sequence: TGTGCCAGCAGTCAGTACAGGGTACTAAGCTACGAGCAGTACTTC. Protein product: CASSQYRVLSYEQYF.

In this sample, this clonotype turned up many times. The CDR3 DNA is TGTGCCAGCAGCCCGCTTAGCGGGGGGGCCAATGAGCAGTTCTTC. This translates into CASSPLSGGANEQFF. The V and J genes are TRBV11-3 and TRBJ2-1; 11 bases fit TRBD2. CDR3 length equals 15 residues. With V trimmed by 5 bases and J by 6 bases, 6 bases remained unmatched. CDR1 is SGHNT, CDR2 YENEEA, per germline.

This clonotype was counted at least ten times. The chain carries TRBV3-1 and TRBJ2-1; 7 bases agree with TRBD2. CDR1 and CDR2 from the germline V gene are LGHDT and YNNKEL (reference sequence). The CDR3 has 15 amino acids. The V segment lost 4 bases and the J segment 1 base; nucleotides outside the gene matches: 4. Here the CDR3 reads CASSPLAQSYNEQFF. Here the CDR3 DNA reads TGTGCCAGCAGCCCACTAGCGCAATCCTACAATGAGCAGTTCTTC.

At least ten counts were recorded for this clonotype. The chain employs TRBV2 and TRBJ2-7; TRBD1 matches at 8 bases. The germline V gene has CDR1 SNHLY and CDR2 FYNNEI. With V trimmed by 7 bases and J by 3 bases, 2 bases remained unmatched. CDR3 length: 12 residues. The CDR3: CASKDRVYEQYF. As DNA, the CDR3 is TGTGCCAGCAAGGACAGGGTCTACGAGCAGTACTTC.

This clonotype came up many times. The chain couples TRBV2 to TRBJ1-5; 7 bases agree with TRBD1. Trimming cost V 6 bases and J 4 bases; bases outside gene matches: 12. The CDR3 is 16 amino acids. Germline values: CDR1 SNHLY, CDR2 FYNNEI. CDR3 protein: CASSAGIRDSNQPQHF. In DNA, the CDR3 is TGTGCCAGCAGCGCTGGAATCCGGGACAGTAATCAGCCCCAGCATTTT.